This T cell receptor beta chain derives from a study of blood T cell repertoires in COVID-19. Repertoires were generated with immunoSEQ multiplex PCR, while TCRdb's copy carries only in-frame clones and drops some. The repertoire holds some 95,000 clones, with more than 70% as singletons. The germline V gene encodes CDR1 SGHRS and CDR2 YFSETQ. The CDR3 covers 15 residues. V shed 0 bases and J shed 8 bases, with 14 bases lying between them. Specimen: peripheral blood. The chain employs TRBV5-1 and TRBJ1-4; D is uncertain. The source of this sequence is a man aged 65-85 years with acute or convalescent COVID-19. The CDR3 reads CASSLATTMREKLFF. The CDR3 nucleotides read TGCGCCAGCAGCTTGGCCACGACTATGAGGGAAAAACTGTTTTTT.